Listed here are 31 T cell receptor beta chains from one sample, sequenced in a study of Ad26.COV2.S vaccination and SARS-CoV-2 variants (dated by TCRdb to 2020 to 2022). Library creation used the immunoSEQ multiplex PCR assay. The clones in this table, taken by TCRdb from immuneACCESS, are in-frame only. Not every clone is retained; where verified, under half of the shortfall comes from an unresolved V gene, and the cause of the rest is unknown. A total of hundreds of thousands of clones appear in this sample, around 90% of them only once. Of the sample, roughly 1.5% falls within the top ten clones. Taken with the paper, the label for treatment or condition translates to: some 20 received Ad26.COV2.S at low or high dose, single or two shots; about 5 received placebo; per-sample allocation not given. Repertoires of vaccine and placebo recipients were sequenced from samples collected on day 63 after the first injection.

Specimen: peripheral blood, collected in a trial of Ad26.COV2.S vaccine versus placebo. The receptors were sampled from a person aged 18-65 years who received the Ad26.COV2.S COVID-19 vaccine or a placebo.

The rearrangement joins TRBV6-5 to TRBJ2-7; the match to TRBD2 covers 10 bases. The CDR3 consists of 14 residues. Germline-derived CDR1 and CDR2 are MNHEY and SVGAGI. Losses at the gene ends were 6 bases for V and 3 bases for J; bases not matched to a gene: 5. The CDR3 DNA follows: TGTGCCAGCAGCCGGACTAGCGGAGTCTACGAGCAGTACTTC. As protein: CASSRTSGVYEQYF.

The chain is built from TRBV4-1 and TRBJ2-7; 11 positions agree with TRBD1. The germline V gene encodes CDR1 MGHRA and CDR2 YSYEKL. CDR3 length equals 15 residues. V shed 5 bases and J 1 base; nucleotides not matched to a gene: 4. The CDR3 region is CASSTGTGGSYEQYF. As DNA, the CDR3 is TGCGCCAGCAGCACCGGGACAGGGGGTTCCTACGAGCAGTACTTC.

This clone was counted a single time. This chain uses TRBV6-5 with TRBJ2-1, with 11 bases that match TRBD2. V gave up 4 bases and J gave up 8 bases; unmatched junction bases: 10. Germline loops: CDR1 MNHEY, CDR2 SVGAGI. This CDR3 is built from 16 residues. CDR3 amino acids: CASSSSLAGGWYEQFF. CDR3 coding DNA: TGTGCCAGCAGTTCCTCTCTAGCGGGGGGCTGGTATGAGCAGTTCTTC.

The chain couples TRBV7-2 to TRBJ2-5, with D perhaps TRBD1 or TRBD2 (6 bases each). The V and J ends lost 3 bases and 1 base respectively, with 15 bases between them. Germline values: CDR1 SGHTA, CDR2 FQGNSA. The CDR3 loop spans 16 amino acids. The CDR3 loop is CASSFRGLPSQETQYF. The CDR3 DNA is TGTGCCAGCAGCTTCCGGGGGCTTCCCTCCCAAGAGACCCAGTACTTC.

The chain has TRBV5-4 and TRBJ2-3; D unclear. This CDR3 is 14 amino acids long. The V end lost 0 bases, the J end lost 2 bases, and 7 bases lay between the germline ends. From germline, CDR1 is SGHNT and CDR2 YYREEE (reference sequence). For the CDR3, the DNA is TGTGCCAGCAGCTTGGAAGGCCTCACAGATACGCAGTATTTT. Translating it yields CASSLEGLTDTQYF. Together with reference TRBV5-4 and TRBJ2-3, the CDR3 gives the full variable domain: ETGVTQSPTHLIKTRGQQVTLRCSSQSGHNTVSWYQQALGQGPQFIFQYYREEENGRGNFPPRFSGLQFPNYSSELNVNALELDDSALYLCASSLEGLTDTQYFGPGTRLTVL.

The chain recombines TRBV6-5 with TRBJ1-1, with a possible D match to TRBD1 (5 bases). V dropped 4 bases and J dropped 5 bases, with 11 bases sitting between them. The germline V gene has CDR1 MNHEY and CDR2 SVGAGI. The CDR3 spans 13 residues. The CDR3: CASSFREGTEAFF. CDR3 sequence (DNA): TGTGCCAGCAGTTTCAGGGAGGGAACTGAAGCTTTCTTT.

Details on this clone: This CDR3 is also generated by other DNA sequences in the sample. The chain links TRBV30 to TRBJ1-1, with D hard to call. The CDR3 runs 13 residues. Germline-derived CDR1 and CDR2 are GTSNPN and SVGIG (reference sequence). With 0 bases removed from V and 1 base from J, the gap between germline ends came to 6 bases. The CDR3 DNA reads TGTGCCTGGAGTGTAAGAGGGAACACTGAAGCTTTCTTT. Its translation is CAWSVRGNTEAFF.

Note on this clone: Other DNA variants within this sample encode the same CDR3. The chain employs TRBV27 and TRBJ1-1; the D gene is possibly TRBD1 (6 bases). CDR3 length: 15 residues. Trimming pared 2 bases from V and 1 base from J, leaving 11 bases between. Germline V lookup: CDR1 MNHEY, CDR2 SMNVEV (reference sequence). CDR3 amino acids: CASSLALGANTEAFF. The CDR3 DNA reads TGTGCCAGCAGTTTAGCTCTGGGGGCGAACACTGAAGCTTTCTTT.

V gene TRBV30 combines with J gene TRBJ2-6; TRBD1 matches at 12 bases. The CDR3 is made up of 16 amino acids. Germline trimming cut 8 bases from V and 3 bases from J; bases unmatched to any gene: 8. Per germline, CDR1 GTSNPN and CDR2 SVGIG (reference sequence). CDR3 sequence reads: CARTGTGGFGANVLTF. The CDR3 coding sequence is TGTGCCCGAACCGGGACAGGGGGCTTTGGGGCCAACGTCCTGACTTTC.

This chain links TRBV5-1 with TRBJ2-5; TRBD2 agrees at 9 bases. V gave up 5 bases and J gave up 4 bases; unmatched junction bases: 9. The CDR3 runs to 15 residues. CDR1 SGHRS and CDR2 YFSETQ come from the germline V gene. In DNA form, the CDR3 reads TGCGCCAGCAGAATGGTAGCGGGGGAGGGAGAGACCCAGTACTTC. Protein sequence: CASRMVAGEGETQYF. The full variable domain, in which reference TRBV5-1 and TRBJ2-5 provide the parts outside the CDR3, is KAGVTQTPRYLIKTRGQQVTLSCSPISGHRSVSWYQQTPGQGLQFLFEYFSETQRNKGNFPGRFSGRQFSNSRSEMNVSTLELGDSALYLCASRMVAGEGETQYFGPGTRLLVL.

Comments on this clone: This same CDR3 is encoded by further DNA sequences in the sample. The gene calls are TRBV5-1 and TRBJ1-5; D is unresolved. Germline lookup yields CDR1 SGHRS and CDR2 YFSETQ. The CDR3 spans 14 residues. Between the trimmed V and J ends, which lost 0 bases and 1 base, there was a span of 5 bases. CDR3 protein: CASSLDGSNQPQHF. The CDR3 DNA reads as TGCGCCAGCAGCTTGGACGGGAGCAATCAGCCCCAGCATTTT. Full variable domain (rest looked up from reference TRBV5-1 and TRBJ1-5): KAGVTQTPRYLIKTRGQQVTLSCSPISGHRSVSWYQQTPGQGLQFLFEYFSETQRNKGNFPGRFSGRQFSNSRSEMNVSTLELGDSALYLCASSLDGSNQPQHFGDGTRLSIL.

The V gene is TRBV7-9, the J gene TRBJ1-1, with 8 positions matching TRBD1. Germline V gene lookup returns CDR1 SEHNR and CDR2 FQNEAQ (reference sequence). The CDR3 has 16 amino acids. The junction had 14 bases not matched to a gene; V was cut back by 4 bases and J by 7 bases. CDR3 protein: CASSSLGRTGLGEAFF. CDR3 bases: TGTGCCAGCAGCTCCCTGGGCCGGACAGGGCTCGGTGAAGCTTTCTTT.

The V and J genes are TRBV19 and TRBJ2-1; D may be TRBD1 (5 bases). CDR3 length: 20 amino acids. Germline CDR1 reads LNHDA; CDR2 reads SQIVND (reference sequence). V dropped 0 bases and J dropped 1 base, with 22 bases sitting between them. CDR3 DNA: TGTGCCAGTAGTATAGACGGACCCTCGTCCTTCGACAGATCCTACAATGAGCAGTTCTTC. Translating gives CASSIDGPSSFDRSYNEQFF.

This clone occurred once. The V and J genes are TRBV4-2 and TRBJ1-2; possibly TRBD1 for D (5 bases). Germline CDR1 LGHNA, CDR2 YNFKEQ. The V and J ends lost 2 bases and 5 bases respectively, with 15 bases between them. This CDR3 has 15 residues. The DNA of the CDR3 is TGTGCCAGCAGCCAATGGCAGGGTCAGGGTTATGGCTACACCTTC. As protein: CASSQWQGQGYGYTF.

This rearrangement joins TRBV12-3 or TRBV12-4 to TRBJ2-7; D is unclear. Trimming took off 5 bases at V and 5 bases at J, with 7 bases between the two ends. The CDR3 totals 11 residues. CDR3 sequence: CASSLQNEQYF. The CDR3, as DNA: TGTGCCAGCAGTCTCCAGAACGAGCAGTACTTC.

J is TRBJ1-5 and V is TRBV10-3; D gene uncertain. The germline V and J ends were trimmed by 5 bases and 2 bases, with 10 bases remaining between them. The CDR3 has 14 residues. Germline CDR1 is ENHRY and CDR2 is SYGVKD. The CDR3 DNA reads as TGTGCCATCAGTCCCGGAGAGGGCAATCAGCCCCAGCATTTT. It is translated as CAISPGEGNQPQHF.

The rearrangement uses TRBV6-5 and TRBJ2-3; 16 bases align to TRBD2. The germline CDR1 and CDR2 sequences are MNHEY and SVGAGI. The CDR3 has 16 residues. V lost 4 bases and J lost 4; bases outside the gene matches: 2. The CDR3 here is CASSSGLAGGADTQYF. The CDR3 bases are TGTGCCAGCAGTTCGGGACTAGCGGGAGGGGCAGATACGCAGTATTTT.

This chain joins TRBV19 and TRBJ1-5; D is possibly TRBD1 (5 bases). V was trimmed by 9 bases and J by 9 bases, leaving 15 bases between them. The CDR3 has 12 amino acids. Germline lookup yields CDR1 LNHDA and CDR2 SQIVND (reference sequence). Written as DNA, the CDR3 is TGTGCCAGAAAGAAAACAGGATTGCCCCAGCATTTT. It translates to CARKKTGLPQHF.

The chain is built from TRBV20-1 and TRBJ1-2; 7 nucleotides agree with TRBD1. Germline V gives CDR1 DFQATT, CDR2 SNEGSKA (reference sequence). The CDR3 consists of 11 residues. The CDR3 sequence is CSRQGGEGYTF. CDR3 in DNA: TGCTCAAGACAGGGTGGTGAAGGCTACACCTTC.

Turning to this clone: This specimen includes other DNA sequences encoding the same CDR3. V gene TRBV24-1 combines with J gene TRBJ2-2; TRBD1 might be the D (5 bases). The CDR3 loop spans 15 amino acids. With 1 base removed from V and 3 bases from J, the gap between germline ends came to 8 bases. Germline V CDR1 and CDR2: KGHDR, SFDVKD. The CDR3 DNA is TGTGCCACCAGTGATTTAGCCAGGGACACCGGGGAGCTGTTTTTT. It specifies CATSDLARDTGELFF.

The chain has TRBV18 and TRBJ1-5; the match to TRBD1 covers 7 bases. V was clipped by 5 bases and J by 3 bases; unmatched bases: 7. Germline V gene sequence: CDR1 KGHSH, CDR2 LQKENI. The CDR3 length is 15 residues. CDR3 DNA: TGTGCCAGCTCATCCCAGGGACAGAACAATCAGCCCCAGCATTTT. Protein: CASSSQGQNNQPQHF.

J is TRBJ2-5 and V is TRBV7-9; 14 nucleotides line up with TRBD2. Per the germline V gene, CDR1 is SEHNR and CDR2 is FQNEAQ (reference sequence). The V gene end was trimmed by 4 bases and the J gene end by 5 bases; junction bases not matched to a gene: 6. CDR3 length equals 16 residues. The DNA for the CDR3 is TGTGCCAGCAGCTCCGGGACTAGCGGGAGTGGGGAGACCCAGTACTTC. Protein product: CASSSGTSGSGETQYF. The whole variable domain, filled in from reference TRBV7-9 and TRBJ2-5, reads DTGVSQNPRHKITKRGQNVTFRCDPISEHNRLYWYRQTLGQGPEFLTYFQNEAQLEKSRLLSDRFSAERPKGSFSTLEIQRTEQGDSAMYLCASSSGTSGSGETQYFGPGTRLLVL.

J is TRBJ1-4 and V is TRBV21-1. TRBV21-1 has pseudogene status. CDR3 length equals 15 residues. The chain's CDR3 is CASSKRLTHNEKLFF. CDR3 nucleotides: TGTGCCAGCAGCAAACGCCTCACCCATAATGAAAAACTGTTTTTT.

The chain has TRBV7-9 and TRBJ1-1; 7 bases map to TRBD1. V dropped 3 bases and J dropped 0; count of bases not matched to a gene: 4. CDR1 and CDR2 from the germline V gene are SEHNR and FQNEAQ (reference sequence). The CDR3 covers 15 residues. CDR3 bases: TGTGCCAGCAGCTTCCTCGGGACAGTGAACACTGAAGCTTTCTTT. Protein sequence: CASSFLGTVNTEAFF.

The rearrangement links TRBV29-1 to TRBJ2-7; perhaps TRBD1 as D (6 bases). The germline V and J ends were trimmed by 4 bases and 6 bases, with 19 bases remaining between them. Germline CDR1 reads SQVTM; CDR2 reads ANQGSEA. The CDR3 has 14 residues. The CDR3 sequence is CSVAMGAGIIEQYF. CDR3 bases: TGCAGCGTTGCTATGGGGGCAGGGATAATCGAGCAGTACTTC.

This rearrangement joins TRBV28 to TRBJ1-5; D is possibly TRBD1 (5 bases). Trimming took 4 bases from V and 0 from J, leaving 25 bases between them. This CDR3 spans 20 amino acids. Germline V gives CDR1 MDHEN, CDR2 SYDVKM. As DNA, the CDR3 is TGTGCCAGCAGTTCACCCACACAGGCGCCCACTCGTCATAGCAATCAGCCCCAGCATTTT. This codes for CASSSPTQAPTRHSNQPQHF.

The chain recombines TRBV30 with TRBJ1-1; the D is unclear. V lost 3 bases and J lost 0, with 8 bases in between. Germline CDR1 is GTSNPN and CDR2 is SVGIG (reference sequence). CDR3 length: 13 amino acids. CDR3 amino acids: CAWRAFLNTEAFF. The CDR3 DNA follows: TGTGCCTGGAGGGCCTTCCTGAACACTGAAGCTTTCTTT.

CDR3 coding DNA: TGTGCCAGCAGTTTAACCCCCCACGGGGGGTTATACGAGCAGTACTTC. Amino acids: CASSLTPHGGLYEQYF. The V and J genes are TRBV27 and TRBJ2-7; TRBD2 matches at 7 bases. With V trimmed by 2 bases and J by 4 bases, 11 bases remained unmatched. Germline assignment: CDR1 MNHEY and CDR2 SMNVEV (reference sequence). This CDR3 spans 16 amino acids.

This chain uses TRBV12-3 or TRBV12-4 with TRBJ1-2; no firm D call. The CDR3 spans 11 residues. Between the trimmed V and J ends, which lost 3 bases and 7 bases, there was a span of 6 bases. The CDR3 spells CASSFWSGYTF. The CDR3 DNA follows: TGTGCCAGCAGTTTCTGGTCTGGCTACACCTTC.

To note about this clone: At one end the junction does not follow the germline gene, possibly because of a read error. V usage is TRBV7-7 and J usage is TRBJ2-2, with 8 bases lining up with TRBD2. The CDR3 totals 16 residues. Germline V gives CDR1 SSHAT, CDR2 FNYEAQ (reference sequence). The CDR3 region is CASSRDRAGATGELFF. The CDR3 DNA is TGTGCTAGCAGCCGCGACCGAGCGGGAGCGACCGGGGAGCTGTTTTTT.

The chain couples TRBV3-1 (or the pseudogene TRBV3-2) to TRBJ2-5; D ambiguous. V lost 4 bases, J lost 5 bases, and 14 bases lay in between. The CDR3 is made up of 14 amino acids. From germline, CDR1 is LGHDT and CDR2 YNNKEL (reference sequence). The DNA of the CDR3 is TGTGCCAGCAGCCCATATGAGGCAGGTGAGACCCAGTACTTC. It encodes CASSPYEAGETQYF.